This T cell receptor (beta chain) was obtained from a study of blood T cell repertoires in COVID-19. Across the whole study: Collection of acute and convalescent COVID-19 samples took place in the United States, Italy and Spain.

Resolution of symptoms, clearance, or two negative PCRs was present in recovered Cohort 3 donors. Profiled with immunoSEQ multiplex PCR; TCRdb holds only in-frame clones, not every one. The table has over 200,000 clones, 85% seen once. V was trimmed by 1 base and J by 8 bases, leaving 8 bases between them. Germline V gene lookup returns CDR1 KGHDR and CDR2 SFDVKD. This CDR3 comprises 13 residues. The sequenced material came from PBMCs or T cells enriched from blood (not recorded which). This chain uses TRBV24-1 with TRBJ2-1, with a tentative D call TRBD1 (5 bases). This receptor was obtained from a man aged 35-49 years who had recovered from COVID-19. In DNA form, the CDR3 reads TGTGCCACCAGTGATTTCCAGGGCCATGAGCAGTTCTTC. Residues: CATSDFQGHEQFF.